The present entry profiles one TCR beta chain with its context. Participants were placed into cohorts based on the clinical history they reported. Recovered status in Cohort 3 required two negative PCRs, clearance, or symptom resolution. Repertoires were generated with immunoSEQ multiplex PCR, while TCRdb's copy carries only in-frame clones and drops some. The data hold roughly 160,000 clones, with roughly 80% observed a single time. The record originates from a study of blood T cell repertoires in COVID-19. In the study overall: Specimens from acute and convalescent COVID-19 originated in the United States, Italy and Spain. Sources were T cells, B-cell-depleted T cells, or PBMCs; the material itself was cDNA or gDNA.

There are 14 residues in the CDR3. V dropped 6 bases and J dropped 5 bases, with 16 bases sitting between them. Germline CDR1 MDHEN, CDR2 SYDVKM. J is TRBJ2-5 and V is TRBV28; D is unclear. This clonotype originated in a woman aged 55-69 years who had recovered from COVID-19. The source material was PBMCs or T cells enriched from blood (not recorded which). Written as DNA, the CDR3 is TGTGCCAGCAGCCCCCACACTCGGAGCGAGACCCAGTACTTC. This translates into CASSPHTRSETQYF.